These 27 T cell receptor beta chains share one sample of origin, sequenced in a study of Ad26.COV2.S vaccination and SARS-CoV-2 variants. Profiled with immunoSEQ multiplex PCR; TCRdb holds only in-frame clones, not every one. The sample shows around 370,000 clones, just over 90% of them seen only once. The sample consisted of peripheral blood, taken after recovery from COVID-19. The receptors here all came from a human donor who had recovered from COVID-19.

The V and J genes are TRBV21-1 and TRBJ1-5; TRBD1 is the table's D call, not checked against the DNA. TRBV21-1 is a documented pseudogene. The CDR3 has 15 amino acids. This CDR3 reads CASSNGQYSNQPQHF. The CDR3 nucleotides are TGTGCCAGCAGCAATGGGCAGTACAGCAATCAGCCCCAGCATTTT.

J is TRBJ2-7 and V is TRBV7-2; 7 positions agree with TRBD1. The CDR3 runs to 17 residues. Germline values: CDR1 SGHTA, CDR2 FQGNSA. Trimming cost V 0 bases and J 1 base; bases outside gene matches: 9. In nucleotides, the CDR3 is TGTGCCAGCAGCTTAGCTCCCCTTCCAGGGGGATCCTACGAGCAGTACTTC. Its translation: CASSLAPLPGGSYEQYF.

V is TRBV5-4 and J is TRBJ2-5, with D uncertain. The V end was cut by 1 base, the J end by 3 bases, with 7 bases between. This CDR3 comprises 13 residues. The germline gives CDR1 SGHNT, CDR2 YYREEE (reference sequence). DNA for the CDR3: TGTGCCAGCAGCTTGTGGGCAGAAGAGACCCAGTACTTC. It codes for CASSLWAEETQYF.

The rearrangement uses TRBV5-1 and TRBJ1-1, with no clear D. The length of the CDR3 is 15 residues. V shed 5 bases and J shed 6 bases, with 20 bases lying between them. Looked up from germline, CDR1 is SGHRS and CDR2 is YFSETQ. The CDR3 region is CASRTRVGHESEAFF. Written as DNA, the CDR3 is TGCGCCAGCAGAACTAGGGTAGGGCACGAATCTGAAGCTTTCTTT.

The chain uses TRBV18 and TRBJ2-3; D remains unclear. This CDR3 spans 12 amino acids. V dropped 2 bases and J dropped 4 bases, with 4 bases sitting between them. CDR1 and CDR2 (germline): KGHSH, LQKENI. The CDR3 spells CASSPNPDTQYF. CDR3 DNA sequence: TGTGCCAGCTCACCAAACCCAGATACGCAGTATTTT.

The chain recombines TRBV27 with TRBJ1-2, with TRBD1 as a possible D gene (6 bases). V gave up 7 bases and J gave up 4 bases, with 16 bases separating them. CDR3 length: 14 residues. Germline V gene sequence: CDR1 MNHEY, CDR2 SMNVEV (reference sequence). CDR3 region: CASNFRGAPYGYTF. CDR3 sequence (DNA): TGTGCCAGCAACTTCCGGGGGGCTCCCTATGGCTACACCTTC.

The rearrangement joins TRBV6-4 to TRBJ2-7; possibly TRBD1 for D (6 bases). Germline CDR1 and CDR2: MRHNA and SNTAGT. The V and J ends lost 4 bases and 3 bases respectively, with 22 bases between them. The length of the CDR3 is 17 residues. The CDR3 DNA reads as TGTGCCAGCAGTGCTCTGATCGGCAGGGGATACTTCTACGAGCAGTACTTC. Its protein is CASSALIGRGYFYEQYF.

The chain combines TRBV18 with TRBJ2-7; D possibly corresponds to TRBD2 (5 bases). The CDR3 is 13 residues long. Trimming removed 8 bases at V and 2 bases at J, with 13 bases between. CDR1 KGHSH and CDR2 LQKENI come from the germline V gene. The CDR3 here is CASLAGPPYEQYF. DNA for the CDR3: TGTGCCAGCCTCGCGGGTCCTCCCTACGAGCAGTACTTC.

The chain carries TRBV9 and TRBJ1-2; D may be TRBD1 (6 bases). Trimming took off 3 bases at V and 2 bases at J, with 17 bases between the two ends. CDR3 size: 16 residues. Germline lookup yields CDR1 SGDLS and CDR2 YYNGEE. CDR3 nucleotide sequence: TGTGCCAGCAGCGCCAGGGGCAGCCAAAGCAACTATGGCTACACCTTC. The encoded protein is CASSARGSQSNYGYTF.

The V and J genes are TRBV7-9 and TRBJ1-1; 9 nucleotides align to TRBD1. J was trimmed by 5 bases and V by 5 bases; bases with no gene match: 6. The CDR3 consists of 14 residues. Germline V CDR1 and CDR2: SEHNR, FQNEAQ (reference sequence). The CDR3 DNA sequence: TGTGCCAGCAGCCCCCTGACAGGGGGTACTGAAGCTTTCTTT. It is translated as CASSPLTGGTEAFF.

CDR3 sequence (DNA): TGTGCCAGCAGCTTAGGCCAACATGGGGGAGAGACCCAGTACTTC. Residues: CASSLGQHGGETQYF. J is TRBJ2-5 and V is TRBV11-3; D possibly uses TRBD1 or TRBD2 (5 bases each). The CDR3 spans 15 residues. Germline V gene lookup returns CDR1 SGHNT and CDR2 YENEEA. Trimming took off 1 base at V and 4 bases at J, with 13 bases between the two ends.

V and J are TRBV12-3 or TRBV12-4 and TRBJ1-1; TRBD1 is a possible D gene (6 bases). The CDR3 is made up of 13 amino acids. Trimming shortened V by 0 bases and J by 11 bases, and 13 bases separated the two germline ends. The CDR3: CASSLAGGREAFF. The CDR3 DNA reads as TGTGCCAGCAGTTTAGCTGGGGGGCGAGAGGCTTTCTTT.

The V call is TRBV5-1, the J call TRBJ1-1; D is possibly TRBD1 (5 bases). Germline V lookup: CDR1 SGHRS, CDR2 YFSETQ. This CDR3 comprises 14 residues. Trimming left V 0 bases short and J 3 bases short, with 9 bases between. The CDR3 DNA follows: TGCGCCAGCAGCTTGGAGACAGCCTACACTGAAGCTTTCTTT. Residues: CASSLETAYTEAFF.

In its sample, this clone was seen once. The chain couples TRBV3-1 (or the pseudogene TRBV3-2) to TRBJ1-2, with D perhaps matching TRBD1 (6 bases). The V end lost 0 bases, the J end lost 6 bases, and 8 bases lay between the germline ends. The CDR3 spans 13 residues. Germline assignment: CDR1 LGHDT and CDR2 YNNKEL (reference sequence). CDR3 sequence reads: CASSQERGDGYTF. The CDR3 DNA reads TGTGCCAGCAGCCAAGAAAGGGGGGATGGCTACACCTTC.

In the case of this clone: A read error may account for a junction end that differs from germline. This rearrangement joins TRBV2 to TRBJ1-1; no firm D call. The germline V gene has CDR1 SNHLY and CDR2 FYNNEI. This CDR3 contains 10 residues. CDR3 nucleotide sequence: TGTGCCAGCAGTGGGAAAGGGTCGGTCTTT. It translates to CASSGKGSVF. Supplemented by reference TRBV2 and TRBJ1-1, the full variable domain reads EPEVTQTPSHQVTQMGQEVILRCVPISNHLYFYWYRQILGQKVEFLVSFYNNEISEKSEIFDDQFSVERPDGSNFTLKIRSTKLEDSAMYFCASSGKGSVFGQGTRLTVV.

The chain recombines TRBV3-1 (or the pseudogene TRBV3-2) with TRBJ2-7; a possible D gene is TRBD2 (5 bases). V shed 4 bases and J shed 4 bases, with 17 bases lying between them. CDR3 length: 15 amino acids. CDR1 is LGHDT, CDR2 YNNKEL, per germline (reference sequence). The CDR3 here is CASSPPGPGGYEQYF. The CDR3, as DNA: TGTGCCAGCAGCCCTCCGGGCCCCGGCGGGTACGAGCAGTACTTC.

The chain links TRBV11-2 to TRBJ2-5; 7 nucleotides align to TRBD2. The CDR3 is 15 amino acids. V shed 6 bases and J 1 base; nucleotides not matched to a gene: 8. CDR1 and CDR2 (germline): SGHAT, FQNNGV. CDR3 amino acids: CASRVHGGFQETQYF. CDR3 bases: TGTGCCAGCAGGGTACACGGGGGGTTCCAAGAGACCCAGTACTTC. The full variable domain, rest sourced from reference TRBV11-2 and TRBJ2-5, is EAGVAQSPRYKIIEKRQSVAFWCNPISGHATLYWYQQILGQGPKLLIQFQNNGVVDDSQLPKDRFSAERLKGVDSTLKIQPAKLEDSAVYLCASRVHGGFQETQYFGPGTRLLVL.

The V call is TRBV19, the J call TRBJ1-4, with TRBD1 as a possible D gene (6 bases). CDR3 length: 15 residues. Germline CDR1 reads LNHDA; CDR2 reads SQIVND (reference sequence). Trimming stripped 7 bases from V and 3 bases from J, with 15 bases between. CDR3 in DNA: TGTGCCAGTAATCGGGGGGGCGCAGCTAATGAAAAACTGTTTTTT. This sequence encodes CASNRGGAANEKLFF.

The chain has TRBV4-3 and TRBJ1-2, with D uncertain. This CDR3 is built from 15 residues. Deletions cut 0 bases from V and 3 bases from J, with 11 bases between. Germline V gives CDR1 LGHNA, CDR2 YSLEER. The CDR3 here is CASSQDLAAHYGYTF. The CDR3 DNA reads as TGCGCCAGCAGCCAAGATTTGGCAGCCCACTATGGCTACACCTTC.

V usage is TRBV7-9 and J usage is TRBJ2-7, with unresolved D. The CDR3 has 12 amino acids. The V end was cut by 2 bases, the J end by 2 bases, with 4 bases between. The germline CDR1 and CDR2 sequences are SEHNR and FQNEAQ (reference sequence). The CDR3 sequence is CASSLTAYEQYF. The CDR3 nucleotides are TGTGCCAGCAGCTTAACAGCCTACGAGCAGTACTTC.

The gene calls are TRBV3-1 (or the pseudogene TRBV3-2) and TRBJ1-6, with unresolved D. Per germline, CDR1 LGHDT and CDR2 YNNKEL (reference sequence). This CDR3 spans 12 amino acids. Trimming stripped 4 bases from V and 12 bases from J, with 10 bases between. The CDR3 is CASSPSGKPLHF. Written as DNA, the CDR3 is TGTGCCAGCAGCCCCTCGGGCAAACCCCTCCACTTT.

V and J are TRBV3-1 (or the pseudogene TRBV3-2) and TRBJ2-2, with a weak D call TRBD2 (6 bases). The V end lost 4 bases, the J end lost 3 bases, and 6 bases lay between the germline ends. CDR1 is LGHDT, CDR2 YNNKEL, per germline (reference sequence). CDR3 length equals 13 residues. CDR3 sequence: CASSPSDTGELFF. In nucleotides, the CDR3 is TGTGCCAGCAGCCCTAGCGACACCGGGGAGCTGTTTTTT.

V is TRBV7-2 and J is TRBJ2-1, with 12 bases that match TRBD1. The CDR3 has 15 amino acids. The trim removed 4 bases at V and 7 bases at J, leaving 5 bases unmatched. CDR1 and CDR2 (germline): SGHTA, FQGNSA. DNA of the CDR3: TGTGCCAGCAGCTCCCGGGACAGGGGGCCGAATGAGCAGTTCTTC. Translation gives CASSSRDRGPNEQFF.

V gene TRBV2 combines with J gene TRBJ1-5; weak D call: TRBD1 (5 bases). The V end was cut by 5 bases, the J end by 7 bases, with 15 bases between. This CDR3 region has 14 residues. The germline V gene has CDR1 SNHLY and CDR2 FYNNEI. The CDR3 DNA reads TGTGCCAGCAGTTCCGCCAGGGTTGGCCAGCCCCAGCATTTT. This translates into CASSSARVGQPQHF.

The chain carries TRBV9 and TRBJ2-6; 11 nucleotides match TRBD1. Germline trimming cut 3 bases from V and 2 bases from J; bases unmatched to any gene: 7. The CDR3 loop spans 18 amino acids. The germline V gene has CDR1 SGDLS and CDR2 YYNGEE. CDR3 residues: CASSGTGGGKAGANVLTF. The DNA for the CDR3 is TGTGCCAGCAGCGGGACAGGGGGCGGGAAGGCTGGGGCCAACGTCCTGACTTTC.

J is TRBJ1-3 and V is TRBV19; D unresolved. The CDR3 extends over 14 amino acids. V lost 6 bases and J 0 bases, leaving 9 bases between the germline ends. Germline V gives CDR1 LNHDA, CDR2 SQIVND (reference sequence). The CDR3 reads CASRPVGSGNTIYF. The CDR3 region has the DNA TGTGCCAGTAGACCCGTGGGCTCTGGAAACACCATATATTTT.

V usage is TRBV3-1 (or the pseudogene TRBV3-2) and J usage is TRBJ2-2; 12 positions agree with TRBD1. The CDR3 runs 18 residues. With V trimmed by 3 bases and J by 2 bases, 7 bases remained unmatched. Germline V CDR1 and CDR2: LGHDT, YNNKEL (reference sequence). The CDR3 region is CASSQGQGAWFNTGELFF. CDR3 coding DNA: TGTGCCAGCAGCCAGGGACAGGGGGCTTGGTTTAACACCGGGGAGCTGTTTTTT.